One T cell receptor beta chain is described in this entry. Per the original methods: For nucleated cells, counts were estimated from reference gene primer amplification. Sequencing was performed with immunoSEQ multiplex PCR; in TCRdb, only in-frame clones are kept and a portion is missing. V, J and clone size were drawn from that table, and D and trimming were deduced from the DNA. Of 200,000 to 300,000 clones detected, about 84% appear once; the ten largest clones hold 5.5% to 6%. The sample belongs to a study of blood T cell repertoires in COVID-19. Overall study: The samples span acute and convalescent COVID-19 from the United States, Italy and Spain. T cells, B-cell-depleted T cells, or PBMCs supplied cDNA or gDNA.

Followed over time, Seattle patients had been enrolled while infection was active. Sequenced material: peripheral blood. The TCR comes from a woman aged 80 or over with COVID-19, enrolled during active disease.

The DNA for the CDR3 is TGTGTCAGAAGCTTAGACGACTCATACACCTTC. Protein sequence: CVRSLDDSYTF. This rearrangement joins TRBV7-5 to TRBJ1-2. TRBV7-5 is a known pseudogene. The CDR3 is 11 residues long.